The T cell receptor (beta chain) under discussion was sequenced for a study of T cells in Graves' hyperthyroidism and ophthalmopathy. The CDR3 consists of 14 residues. V lost 4 bases, J lost 1 base, and 6 bases stayed unmatched. Looked up from germline, CDR1 is DFQATT and CDR2 is SNEGSKA (reference sequence). The sample holds a few counts of this clonotype. Amplification targeted TCR beta CDR3 regions from RNA transcripts. Researchers ran a first-round RT-PCR on the TCR CDR3 using the HTBI primer set. Using its own MiXCR run on the multiplex PCR reads, TCRdb lists one record per CDR3 protein. The repertoire consists of hundreds of thousands of distinct CDR3 sequences, with 38% occurring once and the leading ten covering 8% to 9%.

The chain employs TRBV20-1 and TRBJ1-1; 7 bases match TRBD1. This clonotype was sampled from a man between 18 and 29 years old with Graves' hyperthyroidism. Specimen: blood. The DNA of the CDR3 is TGCAGTGCTAAACGACAGGGCTCGAACACTGAAGCTTTCTTT. Encoded protein: CSAKRQGSNTEAFF.